A selection of T cell receptor beta chains follows, all from one sample in a study of identifying expanded T cells in peripheral blood. Clones were read by immunoSEQ multiplex PCR, and TCRdb kept only the in-frame ones, dropping some. The table lists around 100,000 clones, around 90% of them singletons, with roughly 15% in the top ten. Sequenced sample: blood. These receptors were collected from a person between 18 and 75 years old in good health. Both conserved end residues are part of each CDR3. The D gene is left open where the match is weak. For some rows the clone size is stated as once, few or many, or as a class when expanded; others skip it.

v_gene	abundance	d_gene	j_gene	CDR3aa	CDR3nt
TRBV6-6	NA	NA	TRBJ1-1	CATHSGAQARNTEAFF	TGTGCCACCCATTCAGGGGCGCAAGCACGGAACACTGAAGCTTTCTTT
TRBV28	few	TRBD1	TRBJ2-7	CASAGQGVLRREQYF	TGTGCCAGCGCGGGACAGGGGGTCCTTCGACGCGAGCAGTACTTC
TRBV10-2	NA	NA	TRBJ1-6	CASSADSSGSPLHF	TGCGCCAGCAGTGCCGACAGTTCGGGTTCACCCCTCCACTTT
TRBV7-9	once	NA	TRBJ2-3	CASSWDEKTDTQYF	TGTGCCAGCAGCTGGGACGAAAAGACAGATACGCAGTATTTT
TRBV9	NA	TRBD2	TRBJ2-1	CASSPGGGEQFF	TGTGCCAGCAGCCCCGGGGGGGGTGAGCAGTTCTTC
TRBV7-7	once	TRBD2	TRBJ2-1	CASSLRGDYNEQFF	TGTGCCAGCAGCTTGCGGGGGGATTACAATGAGCAGTTCTTC
TRBV5-1	NA	NA	TRBJ2-6	CASSLRGPASSGANVLTF	TGCGCCAGCAGCCTACGGGGTCCCGCCAGCTCTGGGGCCAACGTCCTGACTTTC
TRBV6-5	NA	NA	TRBJ1-2	CASSYSGEGDAGYTF	TGTGCCAGCAGTTACTCTGGGGAAGGGGATGCCGGCTACACCTTC
TRBV28	few	NA	TRBJ1-5	CASSLESQPQHF	TGTGCCAGCAGTTTAGAAAGCCAGCCCCAGCATTTT
TRBV6-1	NA	TRBD1	TRBJ1-4	CASNIDRGNEKLFF	TGTGCCAGCAATATAGACAGGGGTAATGAAAAACTGTTTTTT
TRBV10-3	NA	TRBD1	TRBJ1-2	CAISESGQGYYGYTF	TGTGCCATCAGTGAGTCCGGACAGGGGTACTATGGCTACACCTTC